This T cell receptor (beta chain) was documented in a study of blood T cells in healthy people across ages. Study-wide findings and caveats: Among long-lived donors, naive CD4+ cells were more numerous and diversity higher than in aged donors. The recorded TCR beta diversity per million T cells decreased in a roughly linear manner with age.

On this clonotype itself: Its antigen is not identified.

J lost 1 base, V lost 1 base, and 5 bases had no gene match. This CDR3 comprises 15 residues. CDR1 and CDR2 (germline): SQVTM, ANQGSEA. A second PCR, run for roughly 7 to 12 cycles, used a sample-barcoded 5' primer plus a J-beta primer mix. Tagging of each cDNA molecule was performed by a template-switch adaptor with 12 random nucleotides. TCRdb itself ran the 5' RACE reads through MiXCR, one entry per CDR3 protein. The sample yields hundreds of thousands of distinct CDR3 sequences, roughly 21% seen once. Sequencing used blood. The TCR sequence derives from a man aged 65 to 85 in good health. The J gene is TRBJ2-3, the V gene TRBV29-1; the match to TRBD1 covers 7 bases. CDR3 loop: CSVEAATGGTDTQYF. The CDR3 coding sequence is TGCAGCGTTGAAGCCGCCACAGGGGGCACAGATACGCAGTATTTT.